This T cell receptor beta chain emerged from a study of blood T cells in healthy people across ages. Through a sample-barcoded 5' primer and a J-beta primer mix, a second PCR was run for roughly 7 to 11 cycles. One entry per CDR3 protein, called by TCRdb with MiXCR from the 5' RACE reads. This table has 750,000 to 950,000 distinct CDR3 sequences, more than 25% appearing once. Germline CDR1 is MNHEY and CDR2 is SVGAGI. The CDR3 is 17 residues long. As concerns this clonotype: The germline gene is not matched at one end of the junction; a read error may be the cause.

These data also formed part of another study, on T cells of mothers and their children.

The TCR sequence derives from a boy between 10 and 17 years old in good health. Sequences were obtained from blood. The V and J genes are TRBV6-5 and TRBJ2-5; TRBD1 agrees at 10 bases. The CDR3 coding sequence is TGTGCCAGCGGTTACCCGAGGGGGGACAGGGGCCAAGAGACCCAGTACTTC. Its translation: CASGYPRGDRGQETQYF.